Included here is one TCR beta chain sequence, with context. Its antigen remains unknown. A single record per CDR3 protein comes from TCRdb applying MiXCR to the RT-PCR reads. This sample yields approximately 490,000 distinct CDR3 sequences, of which approximately 7.2% are seen a single time; 13% belongs to the top ten. The sample comes from a study of response to subunit inactivated influenza vaccine. Study conclusions and caveats: The authors suggested that every seasonal influenza vaccination recruits few new T cells.

V lost 1 base and J 3 bases, leaving 14 bases between the germline ends. The CDR3 length is 16 residues. Germline-derived CDR1 and CDR2 are LNHNV and YYDKDF (reference sequence). Here the sequenced sample was PBMCs from blood, taken less than 30 months after vaccination. The source of this sequence is a man aged 50-75 years who received an inactivated influenza vaccine. The chain has TRBV15 and TRBJ2-3; maybe TRBD2 (7 bases). This CDR3 reads CATSRVFGGATDTQYF. The CDR3 DNA reads as TGTGCCACCAGCAGAGTCTTTGGGGGGGCAACAGATACGCAGTATTTT.